The sequence of this T cell receptor beta chain was determined in a study of blood T cell repertoires in COVID-19. The V gene end was trimmed by 5 bases and the J gene end by 1 base; junction bases not matched to a gene: 11. The CDR3 loop spans 16 amino acids. Germline loops: CDR1 MNHEY, CDR2 SVGEGT. Clones were read by immunoSEQ multiplex PCR, and TCRdb kept only the in-frame ones, dropping some. In the table there are roughly 260,000 clones, about 85% of which are singletons. This clonotype was sampled from a woman aged 30 to 39 with acute COVID-19. The rearrangement links TRBV6-2 or TRBV6-3 to TRBJ2-7, with 7 nucleotides matching TRBD2. Sequenced material: PBMCs or T cells enriched from blood (not recorded which). The CDR3 sequence is CASSLFSGPPSYEQYF. CDR3 nucleotides: TGTGCCAGCAGTCTTTTTAGCGGGCCCCCTTCCTACGAGCAGTACTTC.